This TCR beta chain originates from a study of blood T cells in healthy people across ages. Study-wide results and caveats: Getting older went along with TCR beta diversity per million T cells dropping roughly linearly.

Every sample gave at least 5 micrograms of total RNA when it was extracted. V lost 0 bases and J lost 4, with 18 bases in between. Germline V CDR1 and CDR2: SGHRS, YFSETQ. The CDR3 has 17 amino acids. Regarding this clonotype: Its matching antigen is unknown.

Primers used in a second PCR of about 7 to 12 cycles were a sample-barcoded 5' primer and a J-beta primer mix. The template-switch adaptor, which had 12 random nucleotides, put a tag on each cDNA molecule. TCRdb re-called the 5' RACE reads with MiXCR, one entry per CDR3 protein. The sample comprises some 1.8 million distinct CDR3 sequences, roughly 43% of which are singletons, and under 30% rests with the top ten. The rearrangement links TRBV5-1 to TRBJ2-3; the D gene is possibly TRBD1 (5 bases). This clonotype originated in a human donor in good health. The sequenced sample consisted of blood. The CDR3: CASSLDRTLWGPDTQYF. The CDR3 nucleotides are TGCGCCAGCAGCTTGGACCGGACACTCTGGGGTCCAGATACGCAGTATTTT.